Here is one TCR beta chain with its context. This record comes from a study of blood T cell repertoires in COVID-19. Background on the study: The samples span acute and convalescent COVID-19 from the United States, Italy and Spain. Sample material is recorded as cDNA or gDNA derived from T cells, B-cell-depleted T cells, or PBMCs.

The V gene end was trimmed by 3 bases and the J gene end by 3 bases; junction bases not matched to a gene: 14. The CDR3 covers 17 residues. Germline V gene data show CDR1 as LNHDA and CDR2 as SQIVND (reference sequence). Original processing methods: How many nucleated cells were present was estimated from reference gene primer amplification. TCRdb keeps only in-frame clones here, not all; method: immunoSEQ multiplex PCR. That table supplies the V and J calls and clone size; D and trimming were determined from the DNA. Of about 220,000 clones in the sample, 80% to 85% were seen once. The source of this sequence is a woman in her 30s who had recovered from COVID-19. V usage is TRBV19 and J usage is TRBJ2-7; TRBD2 matches at 7 bases. Sequencing used peripheral blood. The CDR3, as DNA: TGTGCCAGTAGTATGCCTATCATAGCGGGTCTTAACTACGAGCAGTACTTC. It translates to CASSMPIIAGLNYEQYF. Full variable domain (rest looked up from reference TRBV19 and TRBJ2-7): DGGITQSPKYLFRKEGQNVTLSCEQNLNHDAMYWYRQDPGQGLRLIYYSQIVNDFQKGDIAEGYSVSREKKESFPLTVTSAQKNPTAFYLCASSMPIIAGLNYEQYFGPGTRLTVT.